This T cell receptor beta chain was sequenced for a study of T cell responses to AZD1222 COVID-19 vaccine. In the case of this clone: The antigen is not known.

This table comes from immunoSEQ multiplex PCR, and its TCRdb copy is limited to in-frame clones, with some not included. The sample carries 65,000 to 95,000 clones, around 85% recorded once. Regarding the study as a whole: Baseline serology detected seropositivity in only a handful of AZD1222 recipients. Unmutated variant regions are reportedly targeted by nearly half of spike-specific TCRs.

V trimming: 3 bases; J trimming: 1 base; junction bases outside the gene matches: 10. From germline, CDR1 is SEHNR and CDR2 FQNEAQ (reference sequence). The CDR3 loop spans 18 amino acids. The TCR comes from an adult who received the AZD1222 COVID-19 vaccine. The chain uses TRBV7-9 and TRBJ2-1, with TRBD2 identical over 9 bases. This specimen was peripheral blood, taken 28 days after the second AZD1222 dose. The CDR3 protein is CASSFPVSGGESYNEQFF. The CDR3 DNA reads TGTGCCAGCAGCTTTCCCGTTAGCGGGGGAGAATCCTACAATGAGCAGTTCTTC.